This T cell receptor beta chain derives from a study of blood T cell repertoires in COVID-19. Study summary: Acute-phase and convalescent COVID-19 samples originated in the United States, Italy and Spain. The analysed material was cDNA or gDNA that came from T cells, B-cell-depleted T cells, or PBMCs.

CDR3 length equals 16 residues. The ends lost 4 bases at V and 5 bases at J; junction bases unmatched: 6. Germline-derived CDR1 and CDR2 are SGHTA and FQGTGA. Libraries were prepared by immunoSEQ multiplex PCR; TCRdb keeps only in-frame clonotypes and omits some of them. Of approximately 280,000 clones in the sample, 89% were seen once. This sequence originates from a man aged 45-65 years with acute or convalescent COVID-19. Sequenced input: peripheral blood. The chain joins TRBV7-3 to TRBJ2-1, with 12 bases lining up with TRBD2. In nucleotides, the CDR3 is TGTGCCAGCAGCTCCTTGGCTAGCGGGGGGGACAATGAGCAGTTCTTC. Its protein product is CASSSLASGGDNEQFF.